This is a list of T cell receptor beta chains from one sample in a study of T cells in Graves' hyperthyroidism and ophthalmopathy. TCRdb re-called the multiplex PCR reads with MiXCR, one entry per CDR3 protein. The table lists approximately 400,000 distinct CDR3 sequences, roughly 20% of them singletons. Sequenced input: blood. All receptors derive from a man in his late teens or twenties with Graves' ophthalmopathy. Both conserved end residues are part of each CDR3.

CDR3: CASSTQTGGNSPLHF
J: TRBJ1-6
V: TRBV16

CDR3: CATSREAEIYSNQPQHF
J: TRBJ1-5
V: TRBV15

CDR3: CASSSDTYGYTF
J: TRBJ1-2
V: TRBV12-3/TRBV12-4

CDR3: CSASNYGYTF
J: TRBJ1-2
V: TRBV20-1

CDR3: CASSPTGWTEAFF
J: TRBJ1-1
V: TRBV2

CDR3: CASSLGGRVSYNEQFF
J: TRBJ2-1
V: TRBV13

CDR3: CASLQAGWGEQYF
J: TRBJ2-7
V: TRBV7-9

CDR3: CATSGVKRGVKETQYF
J: TRBJ2-5
V: TRBV15

CDR3: CASLSAELLNTGELFF
J: TRBJ2-2
V: TRBV6-1

CDR3: CASSIRGENEQYF
J: TRBJ2-7
V: TRBV4-1

CDR3: CASSLDSSGAYNEQFF
J: TRBJ2-1
V: TRBV11-2

CDR3: CSATSSYSYGYTF
J: TRBJ1-2
V: TRBV20-1

CDR3: CASRSRSGTNYGYTF
J: TRBJ1-2
V: TRBV6-2/TRBV6-3

CDR3: CASSPGLWASQSSYEQYF
J: TRBJ2-7
V: TRBV7-9

CDR3: CASSTDRGYGYTF
J: TRBJ1-2
V: TRBV18

CDR3: CSATKLEAFF
J: TRBJ1-1
V: TRBV20-1

CDR3: CASSYGTAPTYEQYF
J: TRBJ2-7
V: TRBV28

CDR3: CATSRVASQETQYF
J: TRBJ2-5
V: TRBV15

CDR3: CASSLELAGNNEQFF
J: TRBJ2-1
V: TRBV7-6

CDR3: CASSSHPPGGSYNEQFF
J: TRBJ2-1
V: TRBV11-3

CDR3: CASSLGLAGAPKAYEQYF
J: TRBJ2-7
V: TRBV12-3/TRBV12-4

CDR3: CASSEGLAVLETQYF
J: TRBJ2-5
V: TRBV13

CDR3: CASSLSDPTHSTDTQYF
J: TRBJ2-3
V: TRBV28

CDR3: CATSRTDREETQYF
J: TRBJ2-5
V: TRBV15

CDR3: CASSVSGGIYEQYF
J: TRBJ2-7
V: TRBV9